This T cell receptor beta chain originates from a study of glioma-infiltrating T cells after dendritic cell vaccination. Only one count was recorded for this clone. The antigen is undetermined. Study-wide results and limits: TCR clonality showed no direct relationship with survival.

Described time point: after dendritic cell vaccination, including at tumor progression/relapse. Produced via immunoSEQ multiplex PCR; TCRdb's table is partial and in-frame only. The sample comprises over 80,000 clones, roughly four fifths of which are singletons, and less than 2.5% rests with the top ten. Per the germline V gene, CDR1 is SGHRS and CDR2 is YFSETQ. CDR3 length: 15 amino acids. The junction had 12 bases not matched to a gene; V was cut back by 0 bases and J by 10 bases. This clonotype originated in a human donor with glioblastoma. V is TRBV5-1 and J is TRBJ2-7; 8 bases match TRBD1. Material: blood, obtained after dendritic cell vaccination. Here the CDR3 reads CASSLEGGTGAGQYV. In nucleotides, the CDR3 is TGCGCCAGCAGCTTGGAAGGGGGGACAGGAGCTGGCCAGTACGTC.